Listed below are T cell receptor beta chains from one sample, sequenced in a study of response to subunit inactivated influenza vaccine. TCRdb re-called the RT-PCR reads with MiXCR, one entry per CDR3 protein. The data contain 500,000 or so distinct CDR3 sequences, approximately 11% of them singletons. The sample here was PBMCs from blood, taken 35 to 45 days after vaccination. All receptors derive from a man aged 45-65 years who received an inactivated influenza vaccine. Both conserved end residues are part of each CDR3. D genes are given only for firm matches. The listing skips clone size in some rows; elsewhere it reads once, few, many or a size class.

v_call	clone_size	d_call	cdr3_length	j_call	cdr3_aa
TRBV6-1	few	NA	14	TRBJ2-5	CASSGRTGGGTQYF
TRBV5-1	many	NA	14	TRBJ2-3	CASSPETEVDTQYF
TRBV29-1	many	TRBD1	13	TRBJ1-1	CSAGAGGNTEAFF
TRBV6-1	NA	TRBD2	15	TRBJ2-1	CASRDGPGGLNEQFF
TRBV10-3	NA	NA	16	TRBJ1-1	CAISEGLGRTNTEAFF
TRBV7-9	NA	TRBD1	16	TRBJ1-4	CASSLAPGTGDEKLFF
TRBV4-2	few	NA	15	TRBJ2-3	CASSQDLPSLNTQYF
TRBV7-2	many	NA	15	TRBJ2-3	CASSKGVSYTDTQYF
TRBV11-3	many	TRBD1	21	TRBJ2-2	CASSLDKIRTGAVRYTGELFF
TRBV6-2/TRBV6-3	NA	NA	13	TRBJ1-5	CASSYWENQPQHF
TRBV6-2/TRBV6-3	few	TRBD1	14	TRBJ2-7	CASEYRGSTYEQYF
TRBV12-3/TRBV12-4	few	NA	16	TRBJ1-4	CASSLGGGTTNEKLFF
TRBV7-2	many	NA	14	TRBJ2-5	CASSLGAGRETQYF
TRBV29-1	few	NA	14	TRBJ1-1	CSVSYDSMNTEAFF
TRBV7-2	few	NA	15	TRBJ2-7	CASSLDQGFLYEQYF
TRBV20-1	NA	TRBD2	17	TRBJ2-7	CSASEGLAGSSSYEQYF
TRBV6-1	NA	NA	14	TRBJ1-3	CAVLARQAGNTIYF
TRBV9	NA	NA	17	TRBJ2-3	CASSVYEGELFLDTQYF
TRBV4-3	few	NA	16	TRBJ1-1	CASSQDNRPQNLLAFF
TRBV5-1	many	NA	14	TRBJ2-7	CASSLEDSTYEQYF
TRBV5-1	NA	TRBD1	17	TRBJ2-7	CASSSARAGTGGYEQYF
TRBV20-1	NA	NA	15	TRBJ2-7	CSALGRGRESYEQYF
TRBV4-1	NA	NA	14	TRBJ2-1	CASSLWAGLYEQFF
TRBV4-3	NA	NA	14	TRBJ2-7	CASSQVGRGYEQYF
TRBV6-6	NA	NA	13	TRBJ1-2	CASSYKGTYGYTF
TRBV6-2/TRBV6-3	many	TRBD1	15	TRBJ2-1	CASRRTGALYNEQFF
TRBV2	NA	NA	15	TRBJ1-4	CASSERGGLNEKLFF
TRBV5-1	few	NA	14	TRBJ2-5	CASSLDGLWETQYF
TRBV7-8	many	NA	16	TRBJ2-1	CASSFPSGKSYNEQFF
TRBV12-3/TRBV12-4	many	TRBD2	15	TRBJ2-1	CASRVGTSYYNEQFF